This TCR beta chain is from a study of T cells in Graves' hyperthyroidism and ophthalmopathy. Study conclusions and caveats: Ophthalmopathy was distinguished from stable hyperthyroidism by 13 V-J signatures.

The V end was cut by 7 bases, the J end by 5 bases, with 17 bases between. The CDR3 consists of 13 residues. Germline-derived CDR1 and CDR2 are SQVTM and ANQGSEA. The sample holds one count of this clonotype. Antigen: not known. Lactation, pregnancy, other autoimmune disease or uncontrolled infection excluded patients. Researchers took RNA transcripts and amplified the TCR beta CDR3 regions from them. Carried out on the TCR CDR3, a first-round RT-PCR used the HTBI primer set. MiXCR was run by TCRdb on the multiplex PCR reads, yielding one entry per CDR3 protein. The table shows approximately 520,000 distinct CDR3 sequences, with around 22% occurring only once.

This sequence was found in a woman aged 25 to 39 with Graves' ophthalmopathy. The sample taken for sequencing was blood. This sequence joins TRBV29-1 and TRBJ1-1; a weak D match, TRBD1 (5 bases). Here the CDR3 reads CSAARVGVTEAFF. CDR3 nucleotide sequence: TGCAGCGCAGCAAGAGTGGGGGTAACTGAAGCTTTCTTT.